The entry below gives a single TCR beta chain sequence along with its context. These data come from a study of blood T cell repertoires in COVID-19. Across the whole study: Italy, Spain and the United States were the sources of the convalescent and acute COVID-19 samples. Sources were T cells, B-cell-depleted T cells, or PBMCs; the material itself was cDNA or gDNA.

Germline V gene sequence: CDR1 SGHRS, CDR2 YFSETQ. Deletions cut 5 bases from V and 1 base from J, with 9 bases between. The CDR3 contains 14 residues. Methods used by the authors: Researchers report that nucleated cell counts were estimated from reference gene primer amplification. TCRdb's copy holds only in-frame clones and misses some; the assay was immunoSEQ multiplex PCR. The V and J calls and clone size were taken over from that table, and D and trimming were inferred from the DNA. This sample carries fewer than 200,000 clones, about 87% of them seen once, and the ten largest clones take roughly 24%.

The V call is TRBV5-1, the J call TRBJ2-2, with D possibly being TRBD1 (5 bases). This TCR was sampled from a man aged 55 to 70 with acute or convalescent COVID-19. The source material was peripheral blood. The CDR3 here is CASRVGQNTGELFF. The CDR3 coding sequence is TGCGCCAGCAGAGTAGGACAGAACACCGGGGAGCTGTTTTTT.